These 26 T cell receptor beta chains originate from one sample sequenced in a study of T-cell memory formation after mild COVID-19. TCRdb re-called the 5' RACE reads through MiXCR, storing one row per CDR3 protein. The sample contains tens of thousands of distinct CDR3 sequences, roughly 7% of which appear only once. Sequenced: PBMCs or a T cell subset sorted from them (not recorded which). These receptors originate from an adult who had mild COVID-19 (a few samples of this study predate the infection). Cell type and time point are not known.

The V call is TRBV9, the J call TRBJ2-3, with D tentatively TRBD2 (6 bases). Germline V gene sequence: CDR1 SGDLS, CDR2 YYNGEE. V shed 4 bases and J shed 4 bases, with 22 bases lying between them. CDR3 length: 17 amino acids. The CDR3 bases are TGTGCCAGCAGCCCCCGTAGCAACCGACTAGTCTCAGATACGCAGTATTTT. Translation gives CASSPRSNRLVSDTQYF.

The gene calls are TRBV12-3 or TRBV12-4 and TRBJ1-2, with 8 bases aligning to TRBD1. This CDR3 spans 11 amino acids. J gave up 7 bases and V 8 bases, and 3 bases lay outside the gene matches. CDR3 sequence reads: CASGQGSGYTF. CDR3 bases: TGTGCCAGCGGACAGGGTAGTGGCTACACCTTC.

The chain couples TRBV29-1 to TRBJ1-1, with D possibly matching TRBD1 (5 bases). The germline V and J ends were trimmed by 4 bases and 6 bases, with 15 bases remaining between them. This CDR3 has 13 residues. Germline CDR1 is SQVTM and CDR2 is ANQGSEA. The CDR3 DNA follows: TGCAGCGTTGTGACAGTTACCTACTCTGAAGCTTTCTTT. Translation gives CSVVTVTYSEAFF.

This clonotype showed up many times. The chain uses TRBV7-6 and TRBJ1-1; 8 nucleotides align to TRBD1. The trim removed 4 bases at V and 0 bases at J, leaving 10 bases unmatched. Germline V CDR1 and CDR2: SGHVS, FNYEAQ. The CDR3 spans 17 residues. CDR3 DNA sequence: TGTGCCAGCAGCTCCTTACCGGGACAGGCGATGAACACTGAAGCTTTCTTT. The encoded protein is CASSSLPGQAMNTEAFF.

This clonotype has a count of ten or more. The chain employs TRBV7-8 and TRBJ2-7; D is uncertain. Germline V gives CDR1 SGHVS, CDR2 FQNEAQ. The V and J ends lost 2 bases and 6 bases respectively, with 5 bases between them. The CDR3 runs 11 residues. CDR3 bases: TGTGCCAGCAGCTTATCCCGCGAGCAGTACTTC. Amino acids: CASSLSREQYF.

There are many counts of this clonotype. The chain recombines TRBV14 with TRBJ2-1, with D unclear. The germline CDR1 and CDR2 sequences are SGHDN and FVKESK. V was clipped by 3 bases and J by 2 bases, with 8 bases between them. There are 14 residues in the CDR3. The CDR3 loop reads CASSHLGTYNEQFF. In DNA form, the CDR3 reads TGTGCCAGCAGCCATTTGGGTACCTACAATGAGCAGTTCTTC.

The table lists this clonotype with many counts. This sequence joins TRBV12-3 or TRBV12-4 and TRBJ1-1; D might be TRBD1 (5 bases). V shed 7 bases and J shed 0 bases, with 9 bases lying between them. The CDR3 is 13 residues long. The CDR3 bases are TGTGCCAGCAACCCGACAGTGAACACTGAAGCTTTCTTT. Amino acids: CASNPTVNTEAFF.

This clonotype was observed a few times. The chain has TRBV25-1 and TRBJ1-1; possibly TRBD1 for D (6 bases). The V end lost 2 bases, the J end lost 4 bases, and 14 bases lay between the germline ends. This CDR3 is 15 amino acids long. Looked up from germline, CDR1 is MGHDK and CDR2 is SYGVNS. Here the CDR3 reads CASSETTGLGTEAFF. The CDR3 nucleotides are TGTGCCAGCAGTGAAACCACAGGGTTGGGCACTGAAGCTTTCTTT.

In this sample, this clonotype turned up many times. V usage is TRBV6-2 or TRBV6-3 and J usage is TRBJ2-7; TRBD2 matches 7 bases. CDR1 and CDR2 from the germline V gene are MNHEY and SVGEGT. The CDR3 runs to 12 residues. V dropped 3 bases and J dropped 9; count of bases not matched to a gene: 5. The CDR3 DNA reads as TGTGCCAGCAGTTATCCCGGGGGGTTGCAGTACTTC. Protein sequence: CASSYPGGLQYF.

The sample holds a few counts of this clonotype. The chain has TRBV18 and TRBJ2-7, with D possibly TRBD2 on 5 matching bases. V shed 6 bases and J shed 5 bases, with 8 bases lying between them. The germline V gene has CDR1 KGHSH and CDR2 LQKENI. The CDR3 contains 11 residues. CDR3: CASSPRDEQYF. As DNA, the CDR3 is TGTGCCAGCTCCCCGAGGGACGAGCAGTACTTC. Full variable domain (rest looked up from reference TRBV18 and TRBJ2-7): NAGVMQNPRHLVRRRGQEARLRCSPMKGHSHVYWYRQLPEEGLKFMVYLQKENIIDESGMPKERFSAEFPKEGPSILRIQQVVRGDSAAYFCASSPRDEQYFGPGTRLTVT.

The V and J genes are TRBV7-2 and TRBJ2-5, with 8 bases matching TRBD1. Germline loops: CDR1 SGHTA, CDR2 FQGNSA. Unmatched junction bases numbered 4, after V lost 5 bases and J lost 2 bases. This CDR3 is built from 14 residues. CDR3 in amino acids: CASSADRGQETQYF. The CDR3 bases are TGTGCCAGCAGCGCCGACAGGGGACAAGAGACCCAGTACTTC. The variable domain in full, completed from reference TRBV7-2 and TRBJ2-5, reads GAGVSQSPSNKVTEKGKDVELRCDPISGHTALYWYRQSLGQGLEFLIYFQGNSAPDKSGLPSDRFSAERTGGSVSTLTIQRTQQEDSAVYLCASSADRGQETQYFGPGTRLLVL.

In this sample, this clonotype turned up many times. This chain uses TRBV20-1 with TRBJ2-1; TRBD2 matches 12 bases. The J segment lost 5 bases and the V segment lost 4 bases, leaving 3 bases of the junction unmatched. CDR3 length equals 14 residues. Germline-derived CDR1 and CDR2 are DFQATT and SNEGSKA (reference sequence). The CDR3 loop is CSATSGRANNEQFF. CDR3 DNA sequence: TGCAGTGCTACTAGCGGGAGGGCTAACAATGAGCAGTTCTTC.

This clonotype was observed at least ten times. The J gene is TRBJ2-5, the V gene TRBV5-1; D unclear. CDR1 SGHRS and CDR2 YFSETQ come from the germline V gene. Trimming took off 0 bases at V and 5 bases at J, with 11 bases between the two ends. This CDR3 spans 14 amino acids. The CDR3 nucleotides are TGCGCCAGCAGCTTGGAGGCTCATTACGAGACCCAGTACTTC. Its translation is CASSLEAHYETQYF. The full variable domain, its missing parts supplied by reference TRBV5-1 and TRBJ2-5, is KAGVTQTPRYLIKTRGQQVTLSCSPISGHRSVSWYQQTPGQGLQFLFEYFSETQRNKGNFPGRFSGRQFSNSRSEMNVSTLELGDSALYLCASSLEAHYETQYFGPGTRLLVL.

This clonotype was observed many times. V gene TRBV4-2 combines with J gene TRBJ1-2; D gene unclear. Germline CDR1 LGHNA, CDR2 YNFKEQ. V lost 0 bases, J lost 5 bases, and 13 bases lay in between. The CDR3 is 15 amino acids. CDR3 bases: TGTGCCAGCAGCCAAGATGCGGGCAGTCTATATGGCTACACCTTC. Translation: CASSQDAGSLYGYTF.

This clonotype counts as medium-sized. The chain is built from TRBV5-1 and TRBJ1-1; D gene ambiguous. The CDR3 covers 13 residues. Germline-derived CDR1 and CDR2 are SGHRS and YFSETQ. Trimming cost V 0 bases and J 7 bases, with 10 bases left between them. DNA for the CDR3: TGCGCCAGCAGCTTGGGAGGGAGGAGTGAAGCTTTCTTT. It is translated as CASSLGGRSEAFF. Supplemented by reference TRBV5-1 and TRBJ1-1, the full variable domain reads KAGVTQTPRYLIKTRGQQVTLSCSPISGHRSVSWYQQTPGQGLQFLFEYFSETQRNKGNFPGRFSGRQFSNSRSEMNVSTLELGDSALYLCASSLGGRSEAFFGQGTRLTVV.

CDR3 DNA: TGTGCCAGCAGAACAACAGGGATCTCACCCCTCCACTTT. This sequence encodes CASRTTGISPLHF. The V call is TRBV12-3 or TRBV12-4, the J call TRBJ1-6, with D possibly matching TRBD1 (6 bases). Trimming left V 6 bases short and J 10 bases short, with 13 bases between. The CDR3 runs 13 residues.

This clonotype showed up many times. V is TRBV6-2 or TRBV6-3 and J is TRBJ2-3; 12 nucleotides agree with TRBD2. Losses at the gene ends were 0 bases for V and 4 bases for J; bases not matched to a gene: 5. This CDR3 region has 17 residues. Germline V gene data show CDR1 as MNHEY and CDR2 as SVGEGT. DNA of the CDR3: TGTGCCAGCAGTTACTCATCTAGCGGGAGGGGAGCAGATACGCAGTATTTT. Translation: CASSYSSSGRGADTQYF.

There are many counts of this clonotype. The genes are TRBV12-3 or TRBV12-4 and TRBJ2-1; TRBD2 matches 13 bases. The CDR3 spans 17 residues. The V and J ends lost 6 bases and 4 bases, in that order; junction bases with no gene match: 9. The CDR3 is CASSYPRTSGRYNEQFF. In DNA, the CDR3 is TGTGCCAGCAGCTACCCACGGACTAGCGGGAGATACAATGAGCAGTTCTTC.

This clonotype has ten or more counts. V gene TRBV20-1 combines with J gene TRBJ1-5; 8 bases line up with TRBD1. Germline V gene data show CDR1 as DFQATT and CDR2 as SNEGSKA (reference sequence). CDR3 length: 16 amino acids. V lost 1 base, J lost 0 bases, and 5 bases stayed unmatched. The CDR3 nucleotides are TGCAGTGCTAGAGGCGGGACAGGTAATAGCAATCAGCCCCAGCATTTT. It yields the protein CSARGGTGNSNQPQHF.

With respect to this clonotype: A read error may account for a junction end that differs from germline. This chain links TRBV7-9 with TRBJ1-2; D call uncertain. The germline V gene encodes CDR1 SEHNR and CDR2 FQNEAQ (reference sequence). This CDR3 has 13 amino acids. The CDR3 protein is CDSSFPSTDGYTF. The CDR3 bases are TGTGACAGCAGCTTTCCCTCAACGGATGGCTACACCTTC.

Details on this clonotype: The conserved final phenylalanine or tryptophan is absent from the CDR3, which likely points to a read error. The genes are TRBV5-1 and TRBJ2-1; the match to TRBD2 covers 12 bases. The CDR3 is made up of 16 amino acids. V gave up 6 bases and J gave up 9 bases; unmatched junction bases: 13. Per germline, CDR1 SGHRS and CDR2 YFSETQ. The CDR3 sequence: CASTPRTSGEGSEQFV. The CDR3 nucleotides read TGCGCCAGCACCCCCCGGACTAGCGGGGAAGGGAGTGAGCAGTTCGTC.

This clonotype was recorded a few times. This chain connects TRBV20-1 to TRBJ2-6; 7 nucleotides line up with TRBD1. The V gene's germline CDR1 is DFQATT and CDR2 SNEGSKA (reference sequence). This CDR3 spans 19 amino acids. V trimming: 0 bases; J trimming: 0 bases; junction bases outside the gene matches: 11. The CDR3 region is CSARDRAGGDFSGANVLTF. The CDR3, as DNA: TGCAGTGCTAGAGATCGGGCAGGGGGTGATTTCTCTGGGGCCAACGTCCTGACTTTC.

Of note for this clonotype: A much larger clone differs by one base, so this may be a read error. This sequence joins TRBV6-2 or TRBV6-3 and TRBJ2-1; D unclear. Between the trimmed V and J ends, which lost 6 bases and 5 bases, there was a span of 8 bases. CDR1 and CDR2 from the germline V gene are MNHEY and SVGEGT. CDR3 length equals 12 residues. CDR3 nucleotides: TGTGCCAGCAGCCACTCAAACAATGAGCAGTTCTTC. This sequence encodes CASSHSNNEQFF.

Ten or more counts support this clonotype. The V and J genes are TRBV6-5 and TRBJ2-1, with D possibly TRBD1 on 5 matching bases. The CDR3 extends over 15 amino acids. The germline V gene encodes CDR1 MNHEY and CDR2 SVGAGI. V gave up 4 bases and J gave up 5 bases, with 15 bases separating them. DNA for the CDR3: TGTGCCAGCAGTTTCGACAGCTACCGAGACAATGAGCAGTTCTTC. Protein product: CASSFDSYRDNEQFF.

This clonotype was seen many times. The chain joins TRBV11-2 to TRBJ1-4; tentatively, D is TRBD1 (5 bases). This CDR3 region has 17 residues. CDR1 and CDR2 (germline): SGHAT, FQNNGV. Trimming removed 5 bases from V and 8 bases from J, with 24 bases in between. In DNA, the CDR3 is TGTGCCAGCAGCCCCGGTCGGGCAGGGAGAGGTTTGGAAAAACTGTTTTTT. The encoded protein is CASSPGRAGRGLEKLFF.

This chain joins TRBV5-1 and TRBJ1-6, with 7 bases fitting TRBD1. Germline V CDR1 and CDR2: SGHRS, YFSETQ. V was clipped by 4 bases and J by 9 bases; unmatched bases: 4. CDR3 length: 13 amino acids. The CDR3 loop reads CASSPQGISPLHF. CDR3 nucleotides: TGCGCCAGCAGCCCACAGGGGATTTCACCCCTCCACTTT.